The 24 T cell receptor beta chains given below trace back to one sample, sequenced in a study of blood T cell repertoires in COVID-19. Sequencing used immunoSEQ multiplex PCR; TCRdb keeps in-frame clones, though not all of them. The sample includes some 170,000 clones, roughly 82% seen only once; the top ten take over 7.5%. The sequenced material came from peripheral blood. The receptors shown here come from an older woman with acute or convalescent COVID-19.

This sequence joins TRBV5-1 and TRBJ2-1, with TRBD2 as a possible D gene (5 bases). This CDR3 comprises 16 residues. V shed 0 bases and J shed 0 bases, with 10 bases lying between them. CDR1 and CDR2 from the germline V gene are SGHRS and YFSETQ. This CDR3 is CASSLVRRFSYNEQFF. CDR3 nucleotide sequence: TGCGCCAGCAGCTTGGTCCGGAGGTTCTCCTACAATGAGCAGTTCTTC.

This chain links TRBV7-2 with TRBJ1-4; D remains unclear. V was trimmed by 4 bases and J by 5 bases, leaving 20 bases between them. Germline V CDR1 and CDR2: SGHTA, FQGNSA. The CDR3 contains 17 residues. CDR3 amino acids: CASSSRGSQDFNEKLFF. In DNA form, the CDR3 reads TGTGCCAGCAGCTCCCGCGGCAGCCAAGACTTCAATGAAAAACTGTTTTTT.

The V and J genes are TRBV19 and TRBJ2-1; the match to TRBD1 covers 7 bases. CDR1 and CDR2 from the germline V gene are LNHDA and SQIVND (reference sequence). The CDR3 extends over 14 amino acids. The V segment lost 4 bases and the J segment 15 bases; nucleotides outside the gene matches: 15. This chain's CDR3 is CASSRDPSTGRWFF. CDR3 nucleotides: TGTGCCAGTAGTAGAGACCCTTCGACAGGGCGGTGGTTCTTC. Looking up the rest from reference TRBV19 and TRBJ2-1 gives the full variable domain: DGGITQSPKYLFRKEGQNVTLSCEQNLNHDAMYWYRQDPGQGLRLIYYSQIVNDFQKGDIAEGYSVSREKKESFPLTVTSAQKNPTAFYLCASSRDPSTGRWFFGPGTRLTVL.

J is TRBJ1-1 and V is TRBV3-1 (or the pseudogene TRBV3-2), with TRBD1 identical over 8 bases. Germline V gives CDR1 LGHDT, CDR2 YNNKEL (reference sequence). Trimming took 5 bases from V and 4 from J; bases not matched to a gene: 12. The CDR3 consists of 16 residues. The CDR3 here is CASSVGLQGGFTEAFF. DNA for the CDR3: TGTGCCAGCAGCGTCGGTTTACAGGGGGGTTTCACTGAAGCTTTCTTT.

The V gene is TRBV12-5, the J gene TRBJ2-3, with a possible D match to TRBD1 (5 bases). Between the trimmed V and J ends, which lost 1 base and 3 bases, there was a span of 11 bases. The germline CDR1 and CDR2 sequences are LGHNT and FRNRAP. This CDR3 has 15 amino acids. CDR3 nucleotide sequence: TGTGCTAGTGGTTTGGGACAGATCCAAACAGATACGCAGTATTTT. Its translation: CASGLGQIQTDTQYF.

The genes are TRBV2 and TRBJ1-5; D gene ambiguous. The CDR3 totals 14 residues. Trimming removed 6 bases at V and 1 base at J, with 10 bases between. Per the germline V gene, CDR1 is SNHLY and CDR2 is FYNNEI. This chain's CDR3 is CASSREQSNQPQHF. The CDR3 bases are TGTGCCAGCAGCCGGGAACAGAGCAATCAGCCCCAGCATTTT.

In DNA form, the CDR3 reads TGTGCCAGCAGTTACAGGGCCGGGAGGTATAATTCACCCCTCCACTTT. As protein: CASSYRAGRYNSPLHF. The V call is TRBV7-2, the J call TRBJ1-6, with D perhaps matching TRBD1 (6 bases). CDR3 length equals 16 residues. The V and J ends lost 6 bases and 4 bases respectively, with 16 bases between them. The germline CDR1 and CDR2 sequences are SGHTA and FQGNSA.

This chain connects TRBV29-1 to TRBJ1-4; a weak D match, TRBD1 (6 bases). Trimming stripped 7 bases from V and 0 bases from J, with 12 bases between. This CDR3 has 14 residues. The germline CDR1 and CDR2 sequences are SQVTM and ANQGSEA. CDR3 residues: CSAAWTATNEKLFF. In DNA, the CDR3 is TGCAGCGCTGCTTGGACAGCAACTAATGAAAAACTGTTTTTT.

V and J are TRBV15 and TRBJ2-2; 7 bases fit TRBD2. J was trimmed by 0 bases and V by 0 bases; bases with no gene match: 4. This CDR3 spans 17 amino acids. Per the germline V gene, CDR1 is LNHNV and CDR2 is YYDKDF (reference sequence). The CDR3 here is CATSRDHLAANTGELFF. CDR3 DNA: TGTGCCACCAGCAGAGATCACCTAGCGGCGAACACCGGGGAGCTGTTTTTT.

The J gene is TRBJ1-3, the V gene TRBV7-2; D is perhaps TRBD1 (6 bases). Per the germline V gene, CDR1 is SGHTA and CDR2 is FQGNSA. Trimming took 5 bases from V and 9 from J, leaving 17 bases between them. The CDR3 contains 14 residues. The CDR3 nucleotides are TGTGCCAGCAGCAGGGCTCCAGGGGAGGGCACCATATATTTT. It translates to CASSRAPGEGTIYF.

The CDR3: CASSLLGSEQFF. Written as DNA, the CDR3 is TGTGCCAGCAGCTTGCTAGGGAGTGAGCAGTTCTTC. V and J are TRBV7-2 and TRBJ2-1; perhaps TRBD2 as D (5 bases). CDR1 and CDR2 (germline): SGHTA, FQGNSA. Deletions cut 3 bases from V and 9 bases from J, with 9 bases between. The CDR3 totals 12 residues. Full variable domain (outside the CDR3, taken from reference TRBV7-2 and TRBJ2-1): GAGVSQSPSNKVTEKGKDVELRCDPISGHTALYWYRQSLGQGLEFLIYFQGNSAPDKSGLPSDRFSAERTGGSVSTLTIQRTQQEDSAVYLCASSLLGSEQFFGPGTRLTVL.

The chain employs TRBV27 and TRBJ2-1, with D perhaps TRBD1 (8 bases). The ends were cut back, 7 bases at V and 7 bases at J, with 14 bases in the middle. CDR3 length equals 13 residues. Germline V gene lookup returns CDR1 MNHEY and CDR2 SMNVEV (reference sequence). The CDR3 protein is CASTTGGGNEQFF. As DNA, the CDR3 is TGTGCCAGCACTACAGGGGGGGGAAATGAGCAGTTCTTC.

The rearrangement links TRBV27 to TRBJ1-2; D remains unclear. The CDR3 runs 15 residues. CDR1 is MNHEY and CDR2 is SMNVEV in the germline V gene (reference sequence). Deletions cut 3 bases from V and 1 base from J, with 12 bases between. The CDR3 sequence is CASSFEEAVNYGYTF. Written as DNA, the CDR3 is TGTGCCAGCAGTTTCGAAGAGGCAGTTAACTATGGCTACACCTTC.

This clone was detected only a few times. V usage is TRBV7-8 and J usage is TRBJ1-2, with 9 bases identical to TRBD1. Germline V lookup: CDR1 SGHVS, CDR2 FQNEAQ. The CDR3 is 17 residues long. V lost 1 base and J lost 8; bases outside the gene matches: 14. The DNA for the CDR3 is TGTGCCAGCAGCTTAGGCAGCGTCCTGGACAGGGGAAAGGGCTACACCTTC. It specifies CASSLGSVLDRGKGYTF.

The V gene is TRBV6-2 or TRBV6-3, the J gene TRBJ1-1; D is perhaps TRBD1 (5 bases). Germline loops: CDR1 MNHEY, CDR2 SVGEGT. V was clipped by 5 bases and J by 0 bases, with 19 bases between them. The CDR3 has 17 residues. In DNA form, the CDR3 reads TGTGCCAGCAGTCATAATTGGGACTTAACGATGAACACTGAAGCTTTCTTT. Translating it yields CASSHNWDLTMNTEAFF.

The genes are TRBV6-5 and TRBJ2-7, with 8 positions matching TRBD1. Germline CDR1 MNHEY, CDR2 SVGAGI. The junction had 6 bases not matched to a gene; V was cut back by 2 bases and J by 6 bases. This CDR3 has 14 amino acids. CDR3 nucleotides: TGTGCCAGCAGTTACCCTGGACAGGGTTCCGAGCAGTACTTC. It yields the protein CASSYPGQGSEQYF.

CDR3 region: CASSYNRGTEAFF. The CDR3 DNA reads TGTGCCAGCAGTTACAACAGGGGCACGGAAGCTTTCTTT. The genes are TRBV6-5 and TRBJ1-1; TRBD1 matches at 7 bases. J gave up 8 bases and V 2 bases, and 5 bases lay outside the gene matches. The CDR3 totals 13 residues. Germline V CDR1 and CDR2: MNHEY, SVGAGI.

The chain combines TRBV7-4 with TRBJ1-6; D is ambiguous. V was pared by 5 bases and J by 1 base, with 18 bases between. Germline CDR1 SGHVT, CDR2 SQSDAQ. This CDR3 spans 18 amino acids. The chain's CDR3 is CASSLQTGKNSYNSPLHF. The DNA for the CDR3 is TGTGCCAGCAGCCTTCAGACGGGGAAAAATTCCTATAATTCACCCCTCCACTTT.

The V call is TRBV19, the J call TRBJ1-2; TRBD1 is a possible D gene (6 bases). V dropped 3 bases and J dropped 6 bases, with 17 bases sitting between them. CDR3 length equals 15 residues. CDR1 LNHDA and CDR2 SQIVND come from the germline V gene (reference sequence). The CDR3 region is CASSIVQGNIDGYTF. For the CDR3, the DNA is TGTGCCAGTAGTATCGTACAGGGTAATATCGATGGCTACACCTTC.

The chain is built from TRBV24-1 and TRBJ1-1, with 7 positions matching TRBD1. CDR1 and CDR2 (germline): KGHDR, SFDVKD. CDR3 size: 15 residues. V was pared by 8 bases and J by 2 bases, with 10 bases of the junction left unmatched. CDR3 in DNA: TGTGCCACCATGACAGGGCGTGGAACTAACACTGAAGCTTTCTTT. It is translated as CATMTGRGTNTEAFF.

Remarks on this clone: Different DNA sequences within this sample yield the same CDR3. V gene TRBV5-1 combines with J gene TRBJ2-7, with 11 bases aligning to TRBD1. CDR1 SGHRS and CDR2 YFSETQ come from the germline V gene. Losses at the gene ends were 3 bases for V and 0 bases for J; bases not matched to a gene: 5. The CDR3 contains 16 residues. DNA of the CDR3: TGCGCCAGCAGCTGGACAGGGGGCCTTAGCTCCTACGAGCAGTACTTC. It codes for CASSWTGGLSSYEQYF.

This CDR3 reads CASSQDPGQPLNPQHF. In DNA form, the CDR3 reads TGTGCCAGCAGCCAAGATCCCGGACAGCCTCTAAATCCCCAGCATTTT. This chain joins TRBV4-2 and TRBJ1-5, with D possibly being TRBD1 (6 bases). The CDR3 is made up of 16 amino acids. In germline, CDR1 is LGHNA, CDR2 YNFKEQ. Trimming left V 0 bases short and J 10 bases short, with 19 bases between.

This chain connects TRBV18 to TRBJ1-5; D unclear. CDR1 and CDR2 (germline): KGHSH, LQKENI. This CDR3 has 13 amino acids. V was pared by 4 bases and J by 5 bases, with 9 bases between. The DNA of the CDR3 is TGTGCCAGCTCACAATCTACAGATCAGCCCCAGCATTTT. Protein sequence: CASSQSTDQPQHF.

The chain's CDR3 is CASSAGYEQYF. The CDR3 bases are TGTGCCAGCAGCGCGGGCTACGAGCAGTACTTC. V usage is TRBV2 and J usage is TRBJ2-7, with TRBD2 as a possible D gene (5 bases). V was cut by 6 bases and J by 3 bases, with 6 bases left in between. Germline V gives CDR1 SNHLY, CDR2 FYNNEI. This CDR3 is built from 11 residues. The variable domain in full, completed from reference TRBV2 and TRBJ2-7, reads EPEVTQTPSHQVTQMGQEVILRCVPISNHLYFYWYRQILGQKVEFLVSFYNNEISEKSEIFDDQFSVERPDGSNFTLKIRSTKLEDSAMYFCASSAGYEQYFGPGTRLTVT.